This T cell receptor (beta chain) was documented in a study of blood T cell repertoires in COVID-19. Study-level information: There were acute and convalescent COVID-19 samples, and they came from the United States, Italy and Spain.

Sequencing was performed with immunoSEQ multiplex PCR; in TCRdb, only in-frame clones are kept and a portion is missing. Here the sample spans some 310,000 clones, almost 90% being singletons. Trimming took 4 bases from V and 5 from J; bases not matched to a gene: 6. The CDR3 has 14 amino acids. Germline V gene lookup returns CDR1 LNHDA and CDR2 SQIVND (reference sequence). The clonotype originates from a young woman with COVID-19, enrolled during active disease. What was sequenced was peripheral blood. The chain has TRBV19 and TRBJ1-1, with 8 bases lining up with TRBD1. CDR3 sequence: CASSTIRQGTEAFF. CDR3 DNA: TGTGCCAGTAGTACTATCAGACAGGGGACTGAAGCTTTCTTT.